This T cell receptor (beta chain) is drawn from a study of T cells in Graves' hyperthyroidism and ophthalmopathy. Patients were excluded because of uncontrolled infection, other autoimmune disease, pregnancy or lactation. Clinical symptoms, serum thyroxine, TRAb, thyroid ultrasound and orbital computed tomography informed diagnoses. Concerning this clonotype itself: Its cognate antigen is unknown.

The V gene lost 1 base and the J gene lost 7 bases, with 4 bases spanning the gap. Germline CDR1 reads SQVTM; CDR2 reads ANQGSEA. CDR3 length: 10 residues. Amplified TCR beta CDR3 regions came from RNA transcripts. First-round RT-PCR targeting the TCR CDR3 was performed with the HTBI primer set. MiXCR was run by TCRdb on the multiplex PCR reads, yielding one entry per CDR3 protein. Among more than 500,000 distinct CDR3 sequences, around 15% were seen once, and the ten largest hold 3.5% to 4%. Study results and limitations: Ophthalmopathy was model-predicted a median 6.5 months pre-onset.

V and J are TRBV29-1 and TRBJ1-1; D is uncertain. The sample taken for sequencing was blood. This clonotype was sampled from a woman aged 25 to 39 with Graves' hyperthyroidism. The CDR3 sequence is CSVEVREAFF. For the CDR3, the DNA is TGCAGCGTTGAAGTCCGTGAAGCTTTCTTT. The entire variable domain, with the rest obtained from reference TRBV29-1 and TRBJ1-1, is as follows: SAVISQKPSRDICQRGTSLTIQCQVDSQVTMMFWYRQQPGQSLTLIATANQGSEATYESGFVIDKFPISRPNLTFSTLTVSNMSPEDSSIYLCSVEVREAFFGQGTRLTVV.